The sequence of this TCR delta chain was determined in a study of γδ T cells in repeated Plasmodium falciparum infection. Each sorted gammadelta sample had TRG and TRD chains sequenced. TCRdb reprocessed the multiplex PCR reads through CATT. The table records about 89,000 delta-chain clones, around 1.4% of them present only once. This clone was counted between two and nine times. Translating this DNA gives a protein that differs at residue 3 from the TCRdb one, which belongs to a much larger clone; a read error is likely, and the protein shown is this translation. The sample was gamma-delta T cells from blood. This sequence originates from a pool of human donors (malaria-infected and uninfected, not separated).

The CDR3 coding sequence is TGTGCCTGCGATGGGGGATACGCGGCGTACACCGATAAGCTCATCTTT. Translating it yields CACDGGYAAYTDKLIF. V usage is TRDV3 and J usage is TRDJ1; 11 nucleotides line up with TRDD3. The germline CDR1 and CDR2 sequences are TVYSNPD and GDNSRS (reference sequence). This CDR3 is built from 16 residues.